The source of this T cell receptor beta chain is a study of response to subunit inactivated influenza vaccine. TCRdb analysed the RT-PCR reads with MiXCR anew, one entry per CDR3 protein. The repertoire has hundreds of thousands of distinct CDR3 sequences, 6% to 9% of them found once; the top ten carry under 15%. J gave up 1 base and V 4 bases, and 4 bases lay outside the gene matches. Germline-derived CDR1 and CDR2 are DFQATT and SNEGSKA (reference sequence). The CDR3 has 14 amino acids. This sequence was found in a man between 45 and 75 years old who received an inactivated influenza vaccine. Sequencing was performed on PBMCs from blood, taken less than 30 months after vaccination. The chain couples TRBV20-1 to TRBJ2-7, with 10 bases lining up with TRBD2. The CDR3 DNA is TGCAGTGCTACTCTAGCGGGAGCGTCCTACGAGCAGTACTTC. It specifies CSATLAGASYEQYF.